This T cell receptor beta chain was retrieved from a study of preoperative IRX-2 immunotherapy in early breast cancer. Measured with immunoSEQ multiplex PCR; TCRdb has only the in-frame clones, and not every one. Of approximately 6,200 clones detected, roughly 70% appear once; the ten largest clones hold roughly 18%. Treatment meaning: preoperative locoregional IRX-2 cytokine immunotherapy. Preoperative locoregional IRX-2 cytokine immunotherapy was tested in the phase Ib source study. Material: tumor tissue, obtained before IRX-2 immunotherapy. The TCR was taken from a human donor with breast cancer.

The CDR3 DNA is TGTGCCAGCAGCCCATCGACAGGGGACCCAGATACGCAGTATTTT. Translation: CASSPSTGDPDTQYF. The V gene is TRBV7-7, the J gene TRBJ2-3, with 8 nucleotides matching TRBD1. This CDR3 is built from 15 residues. The ends lost 5 bases at V and 4 bases at J; junction bases unmatched: 8. The germline V gene has CDR1 SSHAT and CDR2 FNYEAQ (reference sequence).